Following are 17 T cell receptor beta chains from one sample sequenced in a study of graft-versus-host responses after intestinal transplantation. The table came from immunoSEQ multiplex PCR; TCRdb's copy has only in-frame clones and leaves some out. This table has some 23,000 clones, roughly four fifths appearing once. Their antigens remain unidentified. This material consisted of unstimulated CD8+ T cells sorted from spleen or lymph node cells, taken before transplant. The receptors were sampled from a human donor who was the organ donor for an intestinal transplant.

The rearrangement joins TRBV4-1 to TRBJ2-3, with D hard to call. The CDR3 sequence is 15 residues long. The V gene lost 0 bases and the J gene lost 4 bases, with 11 bases spanning the gap. Germline V lookup: CDR1 MGHRA, CDR2 YSYEKL. The CDR3 DNA is TGCGCCAGCAGCCAAGAGCGTGGTGCCGCAGATACGCAGTATTTT. The encoded protein is CASSQERGAADTQYF.

The rearrangement links TRBV19 to TRBJ2-1, with 8 positions matching TRBD2. CDR1 and CDR2 from the germline V gene are LNHDA and SQIVND (reference sequence). Trimming took 3 bases from V and 7 from J; bases not matched to a gene: 8. The CDR3 runs 15 residues. The CDR3 nucleotides read TGTGCCAGTAGTATTGGGACTAGGGGGGGTAATGAGCAGTTCTTC. This translates into CASSIGTRGGNEQFF.

This clone was counted between two and nine times. The chain couples TRBV7-8 to TRBJ2-1; D ambiguous. Deletions cut 5 bases from V and 10 bases from J, with 12 bases between. CDR1 is SGHVS and CDR2 is FQNEAQ in the germline V gene. The CDR3 runs 12 residues. DNA of the CDR3: TGTGCCAGCAGCCCTACCCCTGTGGAGCAGTTCTTC. Translating it yields CASSPTPVEQFF.

The V and J genes are TRBV4-3 and TRBJ1-2; 7 bases are a match to TRBD1. Germline CDR1 LGHNA, CDR2 YSLEER. Trimming cost V 0 bases and J 14 bases; bases outside gene matches: 18. The CDR3 runs to 16 residues. The CDR3, as DNA: TGCGCCAGCAGCCAAGAAGTAAGCTGGGACAGAATGGCTAGTACCTTC. Translated, it gives CASSQEVSWDRMASTF.

The rearrangement joins TRBV23-1 to TRBJ1-2, with TRBD1 matching 9 bases. TRBV23-1 is an open reading frame whose function is uncertain. V lost 4 bases and J lost 6; bases outside the gene matches: 9. CDR3 length equals 15 residues. CDR3 protein: CASSLHPRDRDGYTF. The CDR3 DNA reads TGCGCCAGCAGTCTGCACCCCCGGGACAGGGATGGCTACACCTTC.

The chain links TRBV7-9 to TRBJ1-2; TRBD1 might be the D (5 bases). The germline gives CDR1 SEHNR, CDR2 FQNEAQ (reference sequence). The CDR3 contains 13 residues. Deletions cut 0 bases from V and 3 bases from J, with 5 bases between. CDR3 sequence: CASSLAGDYGYTF. The CDR3, as DNA: TGTGCCAGCAGCTTAGCAGGGGACTATGGCTACACCTTC.

The chain links TRBV11-3 to TRBJ2-7; 14 nucleotides match TRBD2. Losses at the gene ends were 4 bases for V and 3 bases for J; bases not matched to a gene: 2. Germline V lookup: CDR1 SGHNT, CDR2 YENEEA. The CDR3 sequence is 15 residues long. CDR3 DNA: TGTGCCAGCAGCTCCGGGACTAGCGGGGGCTACGAGCAGTACTTC. Translation gives CASSSGTSGGYEQYF.

V usage is TRBV7-9 and J usage is TRBJ1-2; tentatively, D is TRBD1 (5 bases). V lost 6 bases and J lost 4, with 12 bases in between. The CDR3 contains 13 residues. Germline V lookup: CDR1 SEHNR, CDR2 FQNEAQ (reference sequence). The CDR3 loop reads CASSDGQFYGYTF. Written as DNA, the CDR3 is TGTGCCAGCAGTGACGGACAATTCTATGGCTACACCTTC. Looking up the rest from reference TRBV7-9 and TRBJ1-2 gives the full variable domain: DTGVSQNPRHKITKRGQNVTFRCDPISEHNRLYWYRQTLGQGPEFLTYFQNEAQLEKSRLLSDRFSAERPKGSFSTLEIQRTEQGDSAMYLCASSDGQFYGYTFGSGTRLTVV.

The chain has TRBV15 and TRBJ1-4; D is uncertain. V lost 2 bases and J lost 8, with 12 bases in between. The germline gives CDR1 LNHNV, CDR2 YYDKDF (reference sequence). This CDR3 is 14 amino acids long. CDR3 sequence: CATSRTALGEKLFF. The CDR3 DNA follows: TGTGCCACCAGCAGAACAGCTCTAGGGGAAAAACTGTTTTTT.

V is TRBV4-1 and J is TRBJ2-1; 7 positions agree with TRBD2. Looked up from germline, CDR1 is MGHRA and CDR2 is YSYEKL. CDR3 length equals 15 residues. The V and J ends lost 0 bases and 3 bases, in that order; junction bases with no gene match: 2. CDR3 DNA sequence: TGCGCCAGCAGCCAAGAGCAGCGGGACTACAATGAGCAGTTCTTC. Translated, it gives CASSQEQRDYNEQFF.

Note on this clone: The junction and the germline gene differ at one end; a read error may be behind it. This chain uses TRBV7-2 with TRBJ2-5; 9 positions agree with TRBD2. The CDR3 has 19 residues. From germline, CDR1 is SGHTA and CDR2 FQGNSA. The CDR3 protein is CATSTNLGGGVYSQETQYF. Written as DNA, the CDR3 is TGTGCCACCAGCACCAACCTCGGCGGGGGGGTCTATTCCCAAGAGACCCAGTACTTC.

The chain combines TRBV7-2 with TRBJ2-3; TRBD2 matches 9 bases. V was pared by 5 bases and J by 3 bases, with 12 bases of the junction left unmatched. The germline V gene encodes CDR1 SGHTA and CDR2 FQGNSA. The CDR3 runs 17 residues. CDR3 nucleotide sequence: TGTGCCAGCAGCCAAAACCTTCCTAGCGGGACGACAGATACGCAGTATTTT. This codes for CASSQNLPSGTTDTQYF. The complete variable domain, with remaining parts taken from reference TRBV7-2 and TRBJ2-3, reads GAGVSQSPSNKVTEKGKDVELRCDPISGHTALYWYRQSLGQGLEFLIYFQGNSAPDKSGLPSDRFSAERTGGSVSTLTIQRTQQEDSAVYLCASSQNLPSGTTDTQYFGPGTRLTVL.

The chain uses TRBV4-3 and TRBJ2-2, with 15 bases matching TRBD2. Per germline, CDR1 LGHNA and CDR2 YSLEER. V trimming: 5 bases; J trimming: 6 bases; junction bases outside the gene matches: 4. The length of the CDR3 is 16 residues. CDR3 protein: CASSYGTSGGSGELFF. CDR3 nucleotides: TGCGCCAGCAGCTACGGGACTAGCGGGGGGTCCGGGGAGCTGTTTTTT.

The chain recombines TRBV19 with TRBJ1-1; no definite D call. CDR1 LNHDA and CDR2 SQIVND come from the germline V gene (reference sequence). The V end lost 1 base, the J end lost 1 base, and 7 bases lay between the germline ends. This CDR3 spans 14 amino acids. The CDR3 reads CASSIADTNTEAFF. CDR3 DNA: TGTGCCAGTAGTATAGCCGACACGAACACTGAAGCTTTCTTT.

This clone occurred a few times. The chain employs TRBV11-2 and TRBJ2-7, with TRBD1 matching 9 bases. This CDR3 comprises 14 residues. The V segment lost 4 bases and the J segment 5 bases; nucleotides outside the gene matches: 6. Germline V gene data show CDR1 as SGHAT and CDR2 as FQNNGV. CDR3 nucleotides: TGTGCCAGCAGCTCTCGACAGGGGGAAAACGAGCAGTACTTC. Encoded protein: CASSSRQGENEQYF.

The chain links TRBV7-8 to TRBJ2-3; TRBD2 matches at 9 bases. Germline-derived CDR1 and CDR2 are SGHVS and FQNEAQ. The trim removed 1 base at V and 4 bases at J, leaving 6 bases unmatched. This CDR3 spans 16 amino acids. The CDR3 region is CASSLDSSGNPDTQYF. DNA for the CDR3: TGTGCCAGCAGCTTAGATTCTAGCGGGAATCCAGATACGCAGTATTTT.

The J gene is TRBJ1-1, the V gene TRBV4-3; a weak D match, TRBD1 (5 bases). This CDR3 spans 17 amino acids. The germline V gene has CDR1 LGHNA and CDR2 YSLEER. Deletions cut 0 bases from V and 2 bases from J, with 16 bases between. The DNA of the CDR3 is TGCGCCAGCAGCCAAGATTTCTCGGGACTTACCAACACTGAAGCTTTCTTT. Protein product: CASSQDFSGLTNTEAFF.